This is a list of T cell receptor beta chains from one sample in a study of shared clonotypes between healthy human individuals. The table came from immunoSEQ multiplex PCR; TCRdb's copy has only in-frame clones and leaves some out. The profile shows about 980,000 clones, around 80% of them singletons. The sequenced sample was memory CD4+ T cells sorted from blood. Receptor source: a man aged 18 to 30 in good health. CDR3s include the opening cysteine and the closing phenylalanine or tryptophan. D genes are given only for firm matches. Expanded clones are given a class, and other clones once, few, many or no size at all.

clone size,V gene,J gene,D gene,CDR3 protein,CDR3 DNA
-,TRBV5-4,TRBJ2-3,TRBD2,CASSPVGGLADTQYF,TGTGCCAGCAGCCCAGTTGGGGGACTAGCAGATACGCAGTATTTT
-,TRBV5-1,TRBJ1-3,-,CASSAETGARGNTIYF,TGCGCCAGCAGCGCGGAAACCGGGGCGAGGGGAAACACCATATATTTT
-,TRBV30,TRBJ1-3,-,CAWSGLNTIYF,TGTGCCTGGAGTGGGCTAAACACCATATATTTT
-,TRBV19,TRBJ2-5,TRBD2,CASSTSTSGGTETQYF,TGTGCCAGTAGTACCTCGACTAGCGGGGGGACGGAGACCCAGTACTTC
-,TRBV7-2,TRBJ2-5,TRBD2,CASSLRTSRETQYF,TGTGCCAGCAGCTTACGGACTAGTCGAGAGACCCAGTACTTC
-,TRBV5-1,TRBJ2-1,TRBD2,CASSLDSGGREFF,TGCGCCAGCAGCTTGGACAGCGGGGGCCGAGAGTTCTTC
-,TRBV18,TRBJ1-5,TRBD1,CASSPGGSQPQHF,TGTGCCAGCTCCCCAGGGGGCAGTCAGCCCCAGCATTTT
-,TRBV7-9,TRBJ1-4,-,CASNSGAGFNEKLFF,TGTGCCAGCAACTCTGGGGCAGGCTTTAATGAAAAACTGTTTTTT
few,TRBV6-1,TRBJ1-1,-,CASSVPGNTEAFF,TGTGCCAGCAGTGTTCCGGGAAACACTGAAGCTTTCTTT
many,TRBV30,TRBJ1-4,TRBD1,CAWSGQGAGANEKLFF,TGTGCCTGGAGCGGACAGGGGGCTGGGGCTAATGAAAAACTGTTTTTT
-,TRBV9,TRBJ1-4,-,CASSVDPGTTNEKLFF,TGTGCCAGCAGCGTAGATCCGGGGACCACTAATGAAAAACTGTTTTTT
-,TRBV6-5,TRBJ2-5,-,CASSNRGGETQYF,TGTGCCAGCAGCAACAGGGGAGGAGAGACCCAGTACTTC
-,TRBV2,TRBJ1-1,-,CASSVTGSNPEAFF,TGTGCCAGCAGTGTGACAGGATCGAACCCTGAAGCTTTCTTT
-,TRBV28,TRBJ2-5,TRBD2,CASSFSGGAVETQYF,TGTGCCAGCAGTTTTAGCGGGGGGGCCGTTGAGACCCAGTACTTC
few,TRBV5-1,TRBJ1-2,TRBD1,CASSSGTGNYGYTF,TGCGCCAGCAGCTCCGGGACAGGGAACTATGGCTACACCTTC
-,TRBV7-8,TRBJ2-3,-,CASKEAFSTDTQYF,TGTGCCTCCAAGGAAGCGTTTAGCACAGATACGCAGTATTTT
once,TRBV5-6,TRBJ2-7,TRBD2,CASSFSGSTYEQYF,TGTGCCAGCAGCTTTAGCGGGAGTACCTACGAGCAGTACTTC
few,TRBV4-3,TRBJ2-7,TRBD2,CASSQDRGSFYEQYF,TGCGCCAGCAGCCAAGATCGCGGGAGCTTCTACGAGCAGTACTTC
-,TRBV25-1,TRBJ1-4,TRBD1,CASSEAGGGKLFF,TGTGCCAGCAGTGAGGCAGGGGGAGGAAAACTGTTTTTT
-,TRBV4-1,TRBJ2-1,TRBD2,CASSQIVTSGGAYNEQFF,TGCGCCAGCAGCCAAATAGTCACTAGCGGGGGGGCGTACAATGAGCAGTTCTTC
-,TRBV10-2,TRBJ2-4,TRBD1,CASSEQGNIQYF,TGCGCCAGCAGTGAACAGGGGAACATTCAGTACTTC
-,TRBV6-6,TRBJ2-7,-,CASSYQGRALYEQYF,TGTGCCAGCAGTTACCAGGGCAGGGCGTTGTACGAGCAGTACTTC
few,TRBV5-4,TRBJ2-2,-,CASSLPQNTGELFF,TGTGCCAGCAGTTTACCTCAGAACACCGGGGAGCTGTTTTTT
-,TRBV6-4,TRBJ1-6,-,CASSTEGGSPLHF,TGTGCCAGCAGTACCGAGGGGGGCTCACCCCTCCACTTT
-,TRBV5-4,TRBJ1-2,-,CASSADLQGSYGYTF,TGTGCCAGCAGCGCCGACTTACAGGGCTCTTATGGCTACACCTTC
-,TRBV7-2,TRBJ2-1,TRBD2,CASSLETSGKNEQFF,TGTGCCAGCAGCTTAGAGACTAGCGGGAAAAATGAGCAGTTCTTC
-,TRBV30,TRBJ1-3,-,CAWRNRGNSGNTIYF,TGTGCCTGGAGAAATCGGGGGAACTCTGGAAACACCATATATTTT
-,TRBV11-2,TRBJ2-3,-,CASSLYDTQYF,TGTGCCAGCAGCTTATACGATACGCAGTATTTT
-,TRBV23-1,TRBJ2-7,TRBD1,CASRFVDRCDGEQYF,TGCGCCAGCAGATTCGTGGACAGGTGTGACGGCGAGCAGTACTTC
few,TRBV5-1,TRBJ1-4,-,CASSFATSNEKLFF,TGCGCCAGCAGCTTCGCGACTTCTAATGAAAAACTGTTTTTT
many,TRBV5-6,TRBJ1-2,-,CASSLINYGYTF,TGTGCCAGCAGCTTGATTAACTATGGCTACACCTTC
-,TRBV18,TRBJ2-7,-,CASSPPVGGEQYF,TGTGCCAGCTCCCCACCAGTCGGGGGCGAGCAGTACTTC
few,TRBV4-2,TRBJ2-3,TRBD2,CASSQGLDRDTQYF,TGTGCCAGCAGCCAGGGACTAGACCGAGATACGCAGTATTTT
-,TRBV7-6,TRBJ2-3,-,CASSFNTDTQYF,TGTGCCAGCAGCTTTAACACAGATACGCAGTATTTT
-,TRBV19,TRBJ1-5,-,CASSIPGIQPQHF,TGTGCCAGTAGTATCCCAGGGATCCAGCCCCAGCATTTT
few,TRBV2,TRBJ1-5,-,CASSELDSQPQHF,TGTGCCAGCAGTGAGCTAGATTCTCAGCCCCAGCATTTT
-,TRBV7-2,TRBJ2-1,TRBD2,CASSPRTSGWYNEQFF,TGTGCCAGCAGCCCGAGGACTAGCGGGTGGTACAATGAGCAGTTCTTC
-,TRBV2,TRBJ2-7,TRBD1,CASSEWAGGRYEQYF,TGTGCCAGCAGTGAATGGGCAGGGGGCCGCTACGAGCAGTACTTC
-,TRBV5-4,TRBJ2-1,-,CASSLEGGMDEQFF,TGTGCCAGCAGCTTGGAGGGCGGAATGGATGAGCAGTTCTTC
-,TRBV30,TRBJ2-5,-,CAWSGAGFQETQYF,TGTGCCTGGAGTGGCGCAGGGTTCCAAGAGACCCAGTACTTC